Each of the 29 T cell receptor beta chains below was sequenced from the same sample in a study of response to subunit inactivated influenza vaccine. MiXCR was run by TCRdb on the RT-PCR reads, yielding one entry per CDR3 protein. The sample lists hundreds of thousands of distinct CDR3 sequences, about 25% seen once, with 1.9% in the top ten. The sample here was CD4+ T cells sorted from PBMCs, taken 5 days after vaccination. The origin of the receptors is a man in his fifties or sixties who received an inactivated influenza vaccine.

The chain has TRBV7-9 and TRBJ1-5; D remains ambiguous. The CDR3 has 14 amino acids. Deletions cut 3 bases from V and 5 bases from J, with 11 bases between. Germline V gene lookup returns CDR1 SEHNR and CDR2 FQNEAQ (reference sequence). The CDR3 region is CASSLDSLHQPQHF. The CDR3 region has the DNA TGTGCCAGCAGCTTGGACTCCCTCCATCAGCCCCAGCATTTT.

In DNA, the CDR3 is TGCAGCGTTGAACCCGGGATACGAACCGGGGAGCTGTTTTTT. Translated: CSVEPGIRTGELFF. The V call is TRBV29-1, the J call TRBJ2-2, with D maybe TRBD2 (5 bases). The CDR3 is made up of 14 amino acids. Trimming removed 2 bases at V and 5 bases at J, with 12 bases between. CDR1 and CDR2 from the germline V gene are SQVTM and ANQGSEA.

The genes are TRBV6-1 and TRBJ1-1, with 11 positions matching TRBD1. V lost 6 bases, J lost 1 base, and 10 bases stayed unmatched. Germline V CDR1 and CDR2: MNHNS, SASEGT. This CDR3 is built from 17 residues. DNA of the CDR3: TGTGCCAGCAGCCATGCCCTGGGACAGGGGGAGAACACTGAAGCTTTCTTT. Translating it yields CASSHALGQGENTEAFF.

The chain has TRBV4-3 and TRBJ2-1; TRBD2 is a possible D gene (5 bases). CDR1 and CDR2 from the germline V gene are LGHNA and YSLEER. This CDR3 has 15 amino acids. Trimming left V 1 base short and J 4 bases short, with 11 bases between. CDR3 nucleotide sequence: TGCGCCAGCAGCCAAGGGAGGAGACCTTACAATGAGCAGTTCTTC. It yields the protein CASSQGRRPYNEQFF.

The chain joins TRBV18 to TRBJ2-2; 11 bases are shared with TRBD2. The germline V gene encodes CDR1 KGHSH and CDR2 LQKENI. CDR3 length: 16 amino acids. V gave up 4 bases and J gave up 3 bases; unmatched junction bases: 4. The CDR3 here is CASSQPGLADTGELFF. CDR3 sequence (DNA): TGTGCCAGCTCACAACCGGGACTAGCGGACACCGGGGAGCTGTTTTTT. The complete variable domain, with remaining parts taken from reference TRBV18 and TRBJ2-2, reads NAGVMQNPRHLVRRRGQEARLRCSPMKGHSHVYWYRQLPEEGLKFMVYLQKENIIDESGMPKERFSAEFPKEGPSILRIQQVVRGDSAAYFCASSQPGLADTGELFFGEGSRLTVL.

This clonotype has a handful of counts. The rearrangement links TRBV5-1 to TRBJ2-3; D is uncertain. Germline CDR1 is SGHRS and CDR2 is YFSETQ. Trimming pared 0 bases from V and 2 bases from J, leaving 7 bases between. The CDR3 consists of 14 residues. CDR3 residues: CASSLGRITDTQYF. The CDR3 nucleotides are TGCGCCAGCAGCTTGGGCAGGATCACAGATACGCAGTATTTT. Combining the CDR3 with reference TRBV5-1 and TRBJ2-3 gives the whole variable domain KAGVTQTPRYLIKTRGQQVTLSCSPISGHRSVSWYQQTPGQGLQFLFEYFSETQRNKGNFPGRFSGRQFSNSRSEMNVSTLELGDSALYLCASSLGRITDTQYFGPGTRLTVL.

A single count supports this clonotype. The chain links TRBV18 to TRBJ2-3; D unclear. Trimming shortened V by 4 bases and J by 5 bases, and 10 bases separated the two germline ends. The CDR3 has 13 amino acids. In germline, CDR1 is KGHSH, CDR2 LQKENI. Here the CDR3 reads CASSRQQRDTQYF. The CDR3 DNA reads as TGTGCCAGCTCACGGCAACAGAGAGATACGCAGTATTTT.

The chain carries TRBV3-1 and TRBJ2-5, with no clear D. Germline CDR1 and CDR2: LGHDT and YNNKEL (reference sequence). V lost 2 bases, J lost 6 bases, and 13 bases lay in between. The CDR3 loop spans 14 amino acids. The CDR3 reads CASSQQSGRKTQYF. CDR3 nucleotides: TGTGCCAGCAGCCAACAGTCGGGTCGGAAGACCCAGTACTTC.

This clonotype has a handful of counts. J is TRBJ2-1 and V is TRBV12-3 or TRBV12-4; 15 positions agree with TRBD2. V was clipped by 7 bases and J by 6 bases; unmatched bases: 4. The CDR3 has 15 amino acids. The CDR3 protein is CASNPGLAGGNEQFF. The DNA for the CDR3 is TGTGCCAGCAATCCGGGACTAGCGGGAGGCAATGAGCAGTTCTTC.

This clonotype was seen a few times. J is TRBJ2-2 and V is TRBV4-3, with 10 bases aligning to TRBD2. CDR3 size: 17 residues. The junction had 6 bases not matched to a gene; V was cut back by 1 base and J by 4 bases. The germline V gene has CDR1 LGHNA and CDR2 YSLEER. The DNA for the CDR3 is TGCGCCAGCAGCCAAGTTAGCGGGGGGTCTGTCACCGGGGAGCTGTTTTTT. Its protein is CASSQVSGGSVTGELFF.

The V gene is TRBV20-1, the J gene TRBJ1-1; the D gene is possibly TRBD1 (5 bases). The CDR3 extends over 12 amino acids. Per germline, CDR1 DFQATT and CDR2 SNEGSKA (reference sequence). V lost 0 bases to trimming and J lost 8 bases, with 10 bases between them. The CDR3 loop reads CSARDIGGEAFF. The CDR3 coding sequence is TGCAGTGCTAGAGATATCGGGGGGGAAGCTTTCTTT.

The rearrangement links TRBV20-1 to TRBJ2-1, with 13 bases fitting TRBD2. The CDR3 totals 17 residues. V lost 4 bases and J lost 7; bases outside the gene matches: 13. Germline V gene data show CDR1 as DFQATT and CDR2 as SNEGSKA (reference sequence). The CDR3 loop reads CSAIPKRTSGRYNEQFF. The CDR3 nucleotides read TGCAGTGCTATCCCCAAACGGACTAGCGGGAGATATAATGAGCAGTTCTTC.

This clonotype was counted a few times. CDR3 in amino acids: CASSLRAGDTQYF. Here the CDR3 DNA reads TGTGCCAGCAGCTTAAGAGCCGGCGATACGCAGTATTTT. V gene TRBV11-2 combines with J gene TRBJ2-3; D not certain. Germline values: CDR1 SGHAT, CDR2 FQNNGV. This CDR3 is built from 13 residues. V was cut by 2 bases and J by 6 bases, with 9 bases left in between.

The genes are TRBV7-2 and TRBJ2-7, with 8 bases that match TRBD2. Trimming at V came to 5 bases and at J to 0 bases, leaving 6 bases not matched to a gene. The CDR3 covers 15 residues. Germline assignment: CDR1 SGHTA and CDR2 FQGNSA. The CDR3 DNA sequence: TGTGCCAGCAGCGGAAGAAGCGGGAGCTCCTACGAGCAGTACTTC. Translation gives CASSGRSGSSYEQYF.

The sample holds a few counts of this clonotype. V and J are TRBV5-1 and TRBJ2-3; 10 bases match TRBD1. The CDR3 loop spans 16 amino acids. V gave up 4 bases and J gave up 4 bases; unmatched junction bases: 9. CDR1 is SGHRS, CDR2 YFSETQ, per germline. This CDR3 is CASSGETGGYPDTQYF. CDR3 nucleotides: TGCGCCAGCAGCGGCGAGACAGGGGGCTACCCAGATACGCAGTATTTT. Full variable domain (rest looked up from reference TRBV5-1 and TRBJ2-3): KAGVTQTPRYLIKTRGQQVTLSCSPISGHRSVSWYQQTPGQGLQFLFEYFSETQRNKGNFPGRFSGRQFSNSRSEMNVSTLELGDSALYLCASSGETGGYPDTQYFGPGTRLTVL.

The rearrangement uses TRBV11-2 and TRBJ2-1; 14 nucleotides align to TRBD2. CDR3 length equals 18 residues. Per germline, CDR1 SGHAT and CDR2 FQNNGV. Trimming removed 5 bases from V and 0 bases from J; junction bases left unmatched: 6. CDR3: CASSDSGTSGSSYNEQFF. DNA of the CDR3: TGTGCCAGCAGCGATTCCGGGACTAGCGGGAGCTCCTACAATGAGCAGTTCTTC.

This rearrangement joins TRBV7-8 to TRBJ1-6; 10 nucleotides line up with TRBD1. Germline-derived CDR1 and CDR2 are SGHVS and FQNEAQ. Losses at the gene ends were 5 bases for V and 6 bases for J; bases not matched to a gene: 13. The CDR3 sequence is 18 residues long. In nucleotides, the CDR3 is TGTGCCAGCAGCCTAAGACAGGGGGCCGCCGAACTTAATTCACCCCTCCACTTT. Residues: CASSLRQGAAELNSPLHF.

CDR3 in DNA: TGTGCCAGCAGCTTAACTATAAGCTCCTACGAGCAGTACTTC. Translated: CASSLTISSYEQYF. The chain combines TRBV7-2 with TRBJ2-7; D remains unclear. The CDR3 is 14 residues long. The germline V gene has CDR1 SGHTA and CDR2 FQGNSA. Trimming pared 2 bases from V and 0 bases from J, leaving 8 bases between.

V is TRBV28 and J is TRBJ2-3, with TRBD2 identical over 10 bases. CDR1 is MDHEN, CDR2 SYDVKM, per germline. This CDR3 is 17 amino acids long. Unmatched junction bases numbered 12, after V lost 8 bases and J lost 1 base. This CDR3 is CASRRASGSIGTDTQYF. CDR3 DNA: TGTGCCAGCCGCCGGGCTAGCGGGAGTATTGGCACAGATACGCAGTATTTT.

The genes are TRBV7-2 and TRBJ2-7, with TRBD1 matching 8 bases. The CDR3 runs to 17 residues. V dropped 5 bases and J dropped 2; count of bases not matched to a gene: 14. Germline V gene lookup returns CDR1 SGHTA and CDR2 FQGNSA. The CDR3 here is CASSPRTGLVSAYEQYF. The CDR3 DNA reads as TGTGCCAGCAGCCCACGGACAGGGTTAGTATCAGCCTACGAGCAGTACTTC.

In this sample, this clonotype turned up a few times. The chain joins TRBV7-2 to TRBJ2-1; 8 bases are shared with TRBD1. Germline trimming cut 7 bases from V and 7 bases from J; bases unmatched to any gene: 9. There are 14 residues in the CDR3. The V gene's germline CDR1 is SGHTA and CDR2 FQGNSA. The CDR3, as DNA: TGTGCCAGCACCCCCGCAGGGGGCTGGAATGAGCAGTTCTTC. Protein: CASTPAGGWNEQFF.

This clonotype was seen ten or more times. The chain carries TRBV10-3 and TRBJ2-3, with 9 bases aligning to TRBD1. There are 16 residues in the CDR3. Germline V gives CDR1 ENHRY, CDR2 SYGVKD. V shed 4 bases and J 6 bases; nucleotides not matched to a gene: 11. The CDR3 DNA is TGTGCCATCAGTGCTGGCGTGACAGGGGGTATGGATACGCAGTATTTT. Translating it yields CAISAGVTGGMDTQYF.

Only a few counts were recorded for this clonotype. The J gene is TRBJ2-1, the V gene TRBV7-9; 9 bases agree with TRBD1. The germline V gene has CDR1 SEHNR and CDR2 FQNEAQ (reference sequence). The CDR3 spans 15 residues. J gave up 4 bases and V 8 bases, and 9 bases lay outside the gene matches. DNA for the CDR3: TGTGCCAGCCCCCGTCCGGGGACAGGGTACAATGAGCAGTTCTTC. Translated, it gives CASPRPGTGYNEQFF.

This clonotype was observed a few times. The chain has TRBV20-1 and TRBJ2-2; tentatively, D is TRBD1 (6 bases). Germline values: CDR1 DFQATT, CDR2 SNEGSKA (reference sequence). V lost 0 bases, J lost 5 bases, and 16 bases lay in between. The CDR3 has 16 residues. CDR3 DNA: TGCAGTGCTAGAGAAGTGGGACACCCGAGGACCGGGGAGCTGTTTTTT. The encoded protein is CSAREVGHPRTGELFF.

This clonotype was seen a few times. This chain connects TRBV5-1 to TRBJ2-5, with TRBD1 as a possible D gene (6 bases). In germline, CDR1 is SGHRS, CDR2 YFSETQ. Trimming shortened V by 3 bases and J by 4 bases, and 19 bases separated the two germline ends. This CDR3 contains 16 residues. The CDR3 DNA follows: TGCGCCAGCAGCTCTAACCTACAGGGCCCGGGAGAGACCCAGTACTTC. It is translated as CASSSNLQGPGETQYF.

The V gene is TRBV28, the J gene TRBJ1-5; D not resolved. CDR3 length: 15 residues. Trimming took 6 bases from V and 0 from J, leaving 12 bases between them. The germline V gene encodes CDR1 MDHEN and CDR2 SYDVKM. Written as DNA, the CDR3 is TGTGCCAGCAGGTCCTTTGGTTATAGCAATCAGCCCCAGCATTTT. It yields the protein CASRSFGYSNQPQHF.

The CDR3 protein is CASSFQMFNTYEQYF. In DNA form, the CDR3 reads TGTGCCAGCAGCTTTCAAATGTTTAATACCTACGAGCAGTACTTC. The rearrangement links TRBV5-5 to TRBJ2-7; D is unclear. With 2 bases removed from V and 2 bases from J, the gap between germline ends came to 14 bases. The CDR3 runs 15 residues. The germline V gene encodes CDR1 SGHKS and CDR2 YYEKEE (reference sequence). Combining the CDR3 with reference TRBV5-5 and TRBJ2-7 gives the whole variable domain DAGVTQSPTHLIKTRGQQVTLRCSPISGHKSVSWYQQVLGQGPQFIFQYYEKEERGRGNFPDRFSARQFPNYSSELNVNALLLGDSALYLCASSFQMFNTYEQYFGPGTRLTVT.

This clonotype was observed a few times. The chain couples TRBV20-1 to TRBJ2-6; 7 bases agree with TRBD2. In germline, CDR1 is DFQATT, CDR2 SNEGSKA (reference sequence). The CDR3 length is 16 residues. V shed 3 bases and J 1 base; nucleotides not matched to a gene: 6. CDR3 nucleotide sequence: TGCAGTGCTAGGGGACTACTAGAATCTGGGGCCAACGTCCTGACTTTC. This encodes CSARGLLESGANVLTF.

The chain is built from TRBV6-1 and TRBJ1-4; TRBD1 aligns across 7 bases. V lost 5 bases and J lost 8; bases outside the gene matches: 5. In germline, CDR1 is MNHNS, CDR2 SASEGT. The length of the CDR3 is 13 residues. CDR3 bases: TGTGCCAGCAGTCGTGACAGGGCCGAAAAACTGTTTTTT. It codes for CASSRDRAEKLFF.